This is a list of T cell receptor beta chains from one sample in a study of cytomegalovirus exposure and HLA in healthy donors. Assay used: immunoSEQ multiplex PCR; TCRdb lists only in-frame clones, some missing. This sample has some 160,000 clones, with roughly 80% found just once. The sample was PBMCs. Every receptor here comes from a man in his fifties or sixties in good health and CMV-seropositive. CDR3s include the opening cysteine and the closing phenylalanine or tryptophan. D genes are given only for firm matches. Clone size is stated in some rows and not others, as once, few, many or a class when expanded.

V gene	J gene	clone size	D gene	CDR3 DNA	CDR3 protein
TRBV4-1	TRBJ2-1	-	-	TGCGCCAGCAGCCAAGGGCCTTACAATGAGCAGTTCTTC	CASSQGPYNEQFF
TRBV5-1	TRBJ2-5	-	-	TGCGCCAGCAGCACGGCGCAGGGGGGTAAGGAGACCCAGTACTTC	CASSTAQGGKETQYF
TRBV9	TRBJ2-5	once	TRBD2	TGTGCCAGCAGCGTAGCTAGCGGGATAGAGACCCAGTACTTC	CASSVASGIETQYF
TRBV19	TRBJ1-2	-	-	TGTGCCAGTACCAATCCCCAGAACTATGGCTACACCTTC	CASTNPQNYGYTF
TRBV28	TRBJ1-1	-	-	TGTGCCAGCCCTCCCCCGGGGGGGAACACTGAAGCTTTCTTT	CASPPPGGNTEAFF
TRBV2	TRBJ2-7	-	TRBD1	TGTGCCAGCACCGGGGGACAGGGTATACGACGGGACGAGCAGTACTTC	CASTGGQGIRRDEQYF
TRBV27	TRBJ1-1	once	-	TGTGCCAGCAGTTTAAGGGTTGAAGGGACACAAGCTTTCTTT	CASSLRVEGTQAFF
TRBV5-1	TRBJ2-5	-	TRBD2	TGCGCCAGCAGCTTGTTGGGACTAGCGGGAGGTGGTCAAGAGACCCAGTACTTC	CASSLLGLAGGGQETQYF
TRBV6-6	TRBJ2-7	-	TRBD2	TGTGCCAGCAGTCCCAGACTAGCGGCACTCTACGAGCAGTACTTC	CASSPRLAALYEQYF
TRBV13	TRBJ2-3	-	TRBD2	TGTGCCAGCAGTCCGGGACTAGCGGGGGGCACAGATACGCAGTATTTT	CASSPGLAGGTDTQYF
TRBV5-1	TRBJ1-2	-	-	TGCGCCAGCAGCTTGGAGAGGGTTTCTTCTTATGGCTACACCTTC	CASSLERVSSYGYTF
TRBV28	TRBJ1-3	-	TRBD1	TGTGCCAGCAGAGTTGGCGGGACAGCCAGTAGGGGAAACACCATATATTTT	CASRVGGTASRGNTIYF
TRBV20-1	TRBJ2-7	-	-	TGCAGTGCTAGGGTAGGAGCGGTGCAGTACTTC	CSARVGAVQYF
TRBV18	TRBJ2-2	-	-	TGTGCCAGCTCACCACGGAACGACAGGCTGGAATCGAACACCGGGGAGCTGTTTTTT	CASSPRNDRLESNTGELFF
TRBV6-5	TRBJ1-6	-	TRBD1	TGTGCCGCGAAGTTGGGGACAGGGCATAATTCACCCCTCCACTTT	CAAKLGTGHNSPLHF
TRBV13	TRBJ2-7	few	TRBD2	TGTGCCAGCAGCCCGCCGGGGGGGGAGGGGGGCTACGAGCAGTACTTC	CASSPPGGEGGYEQYF
TRBV28	TRBJ1-2	-	-	-	CAVGWGTHTF
TRBV14	TRBJ2-6	-	TRBD1	TGTGCCAGCAGCCGGGACAGGGGAAGTGGGGCCAACGTCCTGACTTTC	CASSRDRGSGANVLTF
TRBV2	TRBJ2-3	few	-	TGTGCCAGCAGTGAGGGCCGCAGCAGGGATACGCAGTATTTT	CASSEGRSRDTQYF
TRBV29-1	TRBJ2-1	-	TRBD2	TGCAGCGTTGCGGCTAGCGGGTCTTACAATGAGCAGTTCTTC	CSVAASGSYNEQFF
TRBV15	TRBJ2-7	-	TRBD1	TGTGCCACCAGCAGCCTACAGGGGCCCTCCTACGAGCAGTACTTC	CATSSLQGPSYEQYF
TRBV15	TRBJ2-1	-	TRBD1	TGTGCCACCAGCAGAGCTCGGGGACAGGGGACAAGGCAGTTCTTC	CATSRARGQGTRQFF
TRBV6-4	TRBJ2-2	few	TRBD2	TGTGCCAGCAGTGACTCTAGCGGGGACACCGGGGAGCTGTTTTTT	CASSDSSGDTGELFF
TRBV5-1	TRBJ1-2	-	-	TGCGCCAGCAGCTTGGAACTGCACCGTAACTATGGCTACACCTTC	CASSLELHRNYGYTF
TRBV2	TRBJ1-5	-	TRBD1	TGTGCCAGCGCAGGGACAGCTAGCAATCAGCCCCAGCATTTT	CASAGTASNQPQHF
TRBV2	TRBJ1-5	-	TRBD1	TGTGCCAGCACTACAGGGGTGGGTCAGCCCCAGCATTTT	CASTTGVGQPQHF
TRBV6-5	TRBJ1-2	-	TRBD1	TGTGCCAGCACCCCCCGGGACAGGTCCTTCTATGGCTACACCTTC	CASTPRDRSFYGYTF
TRBV6-6	TRBJ1-1	-	-	TGTGCCAGCAGTTCCCGGGGAGGGGGGGCCACTGAAGCTTTCTTT	CASSSRGGGATEAFF
TRBV19	TRBJ1-1	-	TRBD1	TGTGCCAGTAGTATCAGGGGGCGGCACACTGAAGCTTTCTTT	CASSIRGRHTEAFF
TRBV4-3	TRBJ2-2	-	-	TGCGCCAGCAGCGCGGGATGGCAGGGCATGGCCGGGGAGCTGTTTTTT	CASSAGWQGMAGELFF
TRBV2	TRBJ2-5	once	TRBD2	TGTGCCAGCATCCGAGAGAGCGGGGGGGCCTATGAGACCCAGTACTTC	CASIRESGGAYETQYF
TRBV27	TRBJ2-3	-	-	TGTGCCAGCGGACCAACGGGGGATACGCAGTATTTT	CASGPTGDTQYF
TRBV5-4	TRBJ2-1	-	-	TGTGCCAGCGAAGACAGGCGCCGGGGTTATGAGCAGTTCTTC	CASEDRRRGYEQFF
TRBV10-3	TRBJ2-2	few	-	TGTGCCATCAGTGAAAGGGGGAGAGGGACCGGGGAGCTGTTTTTT	CAISERGRGTGELFF
TRBV10-2	TRBJ1-2	once	-	TGCGCCAGCAGTGACAGGGGTGTGGGCTACACCTTC	CASSDRGVGYTF